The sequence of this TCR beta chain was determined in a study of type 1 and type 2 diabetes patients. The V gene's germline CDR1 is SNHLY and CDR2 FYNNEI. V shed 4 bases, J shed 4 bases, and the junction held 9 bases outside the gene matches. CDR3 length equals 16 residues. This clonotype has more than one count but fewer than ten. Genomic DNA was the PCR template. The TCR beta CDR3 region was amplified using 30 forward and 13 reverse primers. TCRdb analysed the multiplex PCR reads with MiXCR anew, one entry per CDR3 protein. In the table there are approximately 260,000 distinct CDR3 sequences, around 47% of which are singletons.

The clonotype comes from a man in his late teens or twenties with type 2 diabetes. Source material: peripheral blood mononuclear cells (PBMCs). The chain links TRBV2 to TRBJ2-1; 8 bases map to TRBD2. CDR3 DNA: TGTGCCAGCAGTGGGGGACTAGTGGTCTCATACAATGAGCAGTTCTTC. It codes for CASSGGLVVSYNEQFF.